This is a list of T cell receptor beta chains from one sample in a study of CD8 T cells in Susac syndrome. One entry per CDR3 protein results from TCRdb running MiXCR on the immunoSEQ multiplex PCR reads. The sample lists about 180,000 distinct CDR3 sequences, about 93% occurring once. Source material: CD4+ T cells from PBMCs. These receptors all come from a human donor with Susac syndrome. The CDR3 runs from the conserved cysteine through the conserved F or W. D genes are given only for firm matches. Clone size is stated in some rows and not others, as once, few, many or a class when expanded.

clone size: -; D gene: -; V gene: TRBV7-9; J gene: TRBJ1-2; CDR3 protein: CASSLEGSWYGYTF; CDR3 DNA: TGTGCCAGCAGCTTAGAGGGGAGCTGGTATGGCTACACCTTC
clone size: -; D gene: -; V gene: TRBV7-9; J gene: TRBJ2-4; CDR3 protein: CASSLDPGRTDIQYF; CDR3 DNA: TGTGCCAGCAGCTTAGATCCGGGGCGAACGGACATTCAGTACTTC
clone size: -; D gene: -; V gene: TRBV5-1; J gene: TRBJ2-1; CDR3 protein: CASSLGGARGNEQFF; CDR3 DNA: TGCGCCAGCAGCTTGGGGGGGGCCCGGGGGAATGAGCAGTTCTTC
clone size: -; D gene: TRBD1; V gene: TRBV27; J gene: TRBJ2-7; CDR3 protein: CASLRAGGATYEQYF; CDR3 DNA: TGTGCCAGCCTCCGCGCAGGGGGCGCAACCTACGAGCAGTACTTC
clone size: once; D gene: TRBD1; V gene: TRBV12-3/TRBV12-4; J gene: TRBJ2-7; CDR3 protein: CASKTGAYEQYF; CDR3 DNA: TGTGCCAGCAAGACAGGGGCCTACGAGCAGTACTTC
clone size: -; D gene: TRBD2; V gene: TRBV5-1; J gene: TRBJ2-1; CDR3 protein: CASSLEGLAASLEFF; CDR3 DNA: TGCGCCAGCAGCTTGGAAGGACTAGCGGCATCCTTGGAGTTCTTC
clone size: -; D gene: -; V gene: TRBV27; J gene: TRBJ1-6; CDR3 protein: CASSLLRGNSPLHF; CDR3 DNA: TGTGCCAGCAGTTTATTACGGGGGAATTCACCCCTCCACTTT
clone size: -; D gene: TRBD1; V gene: TRBV7-2; J gene: TRBJ1-6; CDR3 protein: CASSTRDRGSYNSPLHF; CDR3 DNA: TGTGCCAGCAGCACACGGGACAGGGGCTCCTATAATTCACCCCTCCACTTT
clone size: -; D gene: -; V gene: TRBV19; J gene: TRBJ2-4; CDR3 protein: CASSISGSWRAKNIQYF; CDR3 DNA: TGTGCCAGTAGTATCTCGGGGTCCTGGCGCGCCAAAAACATTCAGTACTTC
clone size: -; D gene: -; V gene: TRBV2; J gene: TRBJ2-2; CDR3 protein: CASRPQSPWQSTGELFF; CDR3 DNA: TGTGCCAGCAGACCACAGTCCCCTTGGCAGAGCACCGGGGAGCTGTTTTTT
clone size: once; D gene: -; V gene: TRBV6-1; J gene: TRBJ1-6; CDR3 protein: CASSTDRSNSPLHF; CDR3 DNA: TGTGCCAGCAGTACGGACCGAAGTAATTCACCCCTCCACTTT
clone size: -; D gene: -; V gene: TRBV4-1; J gene: TRBJ1-1; CDR3 protein: CASSQGWTEAFF; CDR3 DNA: TGCGCCAGCAGCCAAGGATGGACTGAAGCTTTCTTT
clone size: once; D gene: -; V gene: TRBV6-5; J gene: TRBJ2-5; CDR3 protein: CASSYRGSSPETQYF; CDR3 DNA: TGTGCCAGCAGTTACCGAGGGAGTTCGCCAGAGACCCAGTACTTC
clone size: -; D gene: TRBD2; V gene: TRBV7-9; J gene: TRBJ2-1; CDR3 protein: CASSTLTSSTYNEQFF; CDR3 DNA: TGTGCCAGCAGCACCTTGACTAGCTCGACCTACAATGAGCAGTTCTTC
clone size: -; D gene: -; V gene: TRBV7-6; J gene: TRBJ2-5; CDR3 protein: CASSLWQFQETQYF; CDR3 DNA: TGTGCCAGCAGCTTGTGGCAATTCCAAGAGACCCAGTACTTC
clone size: once; D gene: TRBD2; V gene: TRBV25-1; J gene: TRBJ2-5; CDR3 protein: CASSAGLAALGGTQYF; CDR3 DNA: TGTGCCAGCAGTGCGGGACTAGCGGCCTTAGGGGGGACCCAGTACTTC
clone size: -; D gene: TRBD2; V gene: TRBV20-1; J gene: TRBJ2-5; CDR3 protein: CSASLSGTQETQYF; CDR3 DNA: TGCAGTGCTAGTTTAAGCGGGACCCAAGAGACCCAGTACTTC
clone size: -; D gene: -; V gene: TRBV28; J gene: TRBJ1-5; CDR3 protein: CASSPSGPQHF; CDR3 DNA: TGTGCCAGCAGCCCCAGTGGGCCCCAGCATTTT
clone size: -; D gene: -; V gene: TRBV20-1; J gene: TRBJ1-5; CDR3 protein: CSAREPWGNQPQHF; CDR3 DNA: TGCAGTGCTAGGGAGCCCTGGGGCAATCAGCCCCAGCATTTT
clone size: -; D gene: -; V gene: TRBV6-5; J gene: TRBJ1-1; CDR3 protein: CASSYSRRTEAFF; CDR3 DNA: TGTGCCAGCAGTTACTCTAGGAGGACTGAAGCTTTCTTT
clone size: -; D gene: -; V gene: TRBV5-4; J gene: TRBJ2-1; CDR3 protein: CASSGKLEVGNEQFF; CDR3 DNA: TGTGCCAGCAGCGGCAAACTAGAAGTAGGCAATGAGCAGTTCTTC
clone size: -; D gene: TRBD2; V gene: TRBV4-1; J gene: TRBJ2-7; CDR3 protein: CASSQTGLVYEQYF; CDR3 DNA: TGCGCCAGCAGCCAGACGGGACTAGTCTACGAGCAGTACTTC
clone size: -; D gene: -; V gene: TRBV20-1; J gene: TRBJ1-2; CDR3 protein: CSARDKTGGGMPYGYTF; CDR3 DNA: TGCAGTGCTAGAGATAAGACGGGTGGTGGTATGCCATATGGCTACACCTTC
clone size: -; D gene: -; V gene: TRBV3-1; J gene: TRBJ1-3; CDR3 protein: CASSLSGAPGNTIYF; CDR3 DNA: TGTGCCAGCAGCCTGTCAGGGGCCCCTGGAAACACCATATATTTT
clone size: -; D gene: -; V gene: TRBV10-3; J gene: TRBJ2-1; CDR3 protein: CAISDEDRQFF; CDR3 DNA: TGTGCCATCAGTGACGAGGATAGGCAGTTCTTC
clone size: -; D gene: -; V gene: TRBV5-6; J gene: TRBJ2-2; CDR3 protein: CASSSGFGELFF; CDR3 DNA: TGTGCCAGCAGCTCAGGGTTCGGGGAGCTGTTTTTT
clone size: -; D gene: TRBD1; V gene: TRBV7-2; J gene: TRBJ2-3; CDR3 protein: CASSWGPGGDGDTQYF; CDR3 DNA: TGTGCCAGCAGCTGGGGCCCAGGGGGCGATGGAGATACGCAGTATTTT
clone size: -; D gene: -; V gene: TRBV5-4; J gene: TRBJ2-3; CDR3 protein: CASSLTLPSTDTQYF; CDR3 DNA: TGTGCCAGCAGCCTGACACTACCTAGCACAGATACGCAGTATTTT
clone size: -; D gene: TRBD1; V gene: TRBV29-1; J gene: TRBJ1-2; CDR3 protein: CSVERQGNGYTF; CDR3 DNA: TGCAGCGTTGAAAGACAGGGGAATGGCTACACCTTC
clone size: -; D gene: TRBD1; V gene: TRBV12-3/TRBV12-4; J gene: TRBJ1-1; CDR3 protein: CASTRQGPQNTEAFF; CDR3 DNA: TGTGCCAGCACCCGACAGGGCCCCCAGAACACTGAAGCTTTCTTT
clone size: -; D gene: TRBD1; V gene: TRBV5-1; J gene: TRBJ2-2; CDR3 protein: CASSLRTGPNTGELFF; CDR3 DNA: TGCGCCAGCAGCCTCCGGACAGGCCCGAACACCGGGGAGCTGTTTTTT
clone size: -; D gene: TRBD1; V gene: TRBV7-6; J gene: TRBJ1-2; CDR3 protein: CASSVQGADIDGYTF; CDR3 DNA: TGTGCCAGCAGCGTTCAGGGGGCGGATATTGATGGCTACACCTTC
clone size: -; D gene: -; V gene: TRBV6-6; J gene: TRBJ2-7; CDR3 protein: CASSYSVQRYEQYF; CDR3 DNA: TGTGCCAGCAGTTACTCGGTCCAGCGTTACGAGCAGTACTTC
clone size: -; D gene: -; V gene: TRBV12-5; J gene: TRBJ2-3; CDR3 protein: CASGLGRDTQYF; CDR3 DNA: TGTGCTAGTGGTTTAGGTAGAGATACGCAGTATTTT
clone size: -; D gene: -; V gene: TRBV10-3; J gene: TRBJ2-3; CDR3 protein: CAISEGFDTQYF; CDR3 DNA: TGTGCCATCAGTGAAGGGTTTGATACGCAGTATTTT